The following is a TCR beta chain sequence with its context. This clonotype was counted many times. The antigen it recognizes is unknown. No quality values exist for individual bases; no much larger clone is one base distant. The sample's treatment or condition, from its label and the paper: in vitro stimulation with specific CMV peptide epitopes to enrich CMV-specific T cells. Sequencing instrument: Illumina HiSeq 1500. TCRdb reworked the public reads: Q25 trimming with fastp, MiXCR clone assembly, productive beta chains retained. Each entry is one CDR3 protein sequence, shown with its most common DNA and genes. Present in this sample are around 540,000 distinct CDR3 sequences, around 35% of which were seen just once. 15% to 20% of the sample is held by the ten biggest clonotypes. For CDR1 and CDR2, the germline V gene lists SGHTA and FQGNSA. From cysteine to phenylalanine, the CDR3 is 13 amino acids long. The DNA shown is the 39-base CDR3, in frame from base 1. V and J lose 1 base and 3 bases, and a span of 7 bases separates them.

This record comes from a study of T cell repertoires in cytomegalovirus infection (dated 2019 in TCRdb). The study in broad terms: Peptide stimulations targeted recently identified HLA-C-restricted CMV epitopes, whose presentation resists viral immunomodulation, together with well-studied HLA-B-restricted epitopes. Donor HLA type was relevant to the analysis, because carriage of CMV infection together with the matching HLA type was indicated by public TCR beta signatures. General findings and caveats noted by the study authors: Cumulative frequency of public TCR beta family members discriminated carriers of CMV infection plus the relevant HLA type in this cohort and an independent roughly 350-donor cohort. The ex vivo response was dominated by HLA-C-restricted CMV-specific TCR beta clonotypes, which also provided the single most frequent clonotype in two of eight donors.

This sequence was found in a human donor in good health (CMV status not recorded). Some clones in this sample may be carry-over from other donors' samples. This material consisted of cultured PBMCs, taken from culture after CMV antigen stimulation. The sequence joins TRBV7-2 to TRBJ2-7; no D gene can be assigned with confidence. This receptor has the CDR3 CASSLESIYEQYF. The nucleotides are TGTGCCAGCAGCTTAGAGTCAATCTACGAGCAGTACTTC.